This passage covers 8 T cell receptor beta chains from one sample sequenced in a study of CD8+ T cells in alopecia areata (dated by TCRdb to the late 2010s). The sample's time point label is to be understood as: less than 30 weeks on oral tofacitinib. This specimen's treatment or condition label, per the study, means: oral pan-JAK inhibitor, 5-10 mg twice daily. Library preparation was by the immunoSEQ multiplex PCR assay. For TCR sequencing, RNA was extracted from every sample and reverse transcribed into cDNA to serve as template. TCRdb mirrors the immuneACCESS table, restricted to in-frame sequences. Some clones are absent from its copies; in checked studies, under half trace to an unresolved V gene, and the reason for the others is unknown. The sample table contains over 150,000 clones; only one count was recorded for 60% of them. The ten biggest clones cover 11% to 15% of the sample. The input for sequencing was CD4+ T cells sorted from blood, taken at week 24, from a patient treated with tofacitinib. The receptor set was obtained from a human donor with alopecia areata.

J is TRBJ1-6 and V is TRBV2; the D gene is possibly TRBD1 (6 bases). Germline CDR1 reads SNHLY; CDR2 reads FYNNEI. The CDR3 has 14 amino acids. Trimming removed 7 bases from V and 7 bases from J, with 14 bases in between. CDR3 region: CASNGGQTNSPLHF. CDR3 DNA: TGTGCCAGCAACGGAGGACAGACAAATTCACCCCTCCACTTT.

This clone was seen at least ten times. The chain employs TRBV18 and TRBJ1-4; D call uncertain. The CDR3 contains 15 residues. The V end lost 2 bases, the J end lost 5 bases, and 12 bases lay between the germline ends. Germline V gene lookup returns CDR1 KGHSH and CDR2 LQKENI. The chain's CDR3 is CASSPSRTDNEKLFF. For the CDR3, the DNA is TGTGCCAGCTCACCATCTCGAACAGACAATGAAAAACTGTTTTTT.

V and J are TRBV30 and TRBJ2-2, with 7 nucleotides matching TRBD2. Germline CDR1 is GTSNPN and CDR2 is SVGIG (reference sequence). This CDR3 region has 14 residues. V was pared by 4 bases and J by 0 bases, with 2 bases of the junction left unmatched. The CDR3 sequence: CAWKRGANTGELFF. In nucleotides, the CDR3 is TGTGCCTGGAAGCGGGGAGCGAACACCGGGGAGCTGTTTTTT.

This rearrangement joins TRBV30 to TRBJ1-1, with unresolved D. Between the trimmed V and J ends, which lost 2 bases and 4 bases, there was a span of 8 bases. This CDR3 has 12 amino acids. CDR1 and CDR2 from the germline V gene are GTSNPN and SVGIG (reference sequence). The CDR3 sequence is CAWSLGATEAFF. The CDR3 nucleotides are TGTGCCTGGAGTCTTGGTGCCACTGAAGCTTTCTTT.

This chain joins TRBV10-3 and TRBJ1-2; a possible D gene is TRBD1 (5 bases). In germline, CDR1 is ENHRY, CDR2 SYGVKD. V was shortened by 6 bases and J by 6 bases, with 14 bases between the two germline ends. This CDR3 has 13 residues. The CDR3 is CAIRGTGGHGYTF. DNA of the CDR3: TGTGCCATCAGGGGGACGGGAGGGCATGGCTACACCTTC.

The chain couples TRBV18 to TRBJ2-7, with a possible D match to TRBD1 (6 bases). From germline, CDR1 is KGHSH and CDR2 LQKENI. This CDR3 comprises 13 residues. V lost 6 bases, J lost 9 bases, and 18 bases lay in between. In DNA form, the CDR3 reads TGTGCCAGCTCCCCGGACAGCTTGAATGTGCAGTACTTC. Translated, it gives CASSPDSLNVQYF.

This clone has only a few counts. The chain combines TRBV4-2 with TRBJ1-2; D is unclear. V shed 3 bases and J shed 3 bases, with 11 bases lying between them. This CDR3 spans 14 amino acids. Germline V lookup: CDR1 LGHNA, CDR2 YNFKEQ. The CDR3 is CASSHRVQDYGYTF. CDR3 DNA: TGTGCCAGCAGCCACCGGGTGCAAGACTATGGCTACACCTTC.

This chain links TRBV7-9 with TRBJ2-1; D call uncertain. The CDR3 sequence is 13 residues long. The V gene lost 4 bases and the J gene lost 7 bases, with 11 bases spanning the gap. Germline V gives CDR1 SEHNR, CDR2 FQNEAQ (reference sequence). CDR3 sequence reads: CASSSTIGNEQFF. The DNA of the CDR3 is TGTGCCAGCAGCTCAACAATTGGGAATGAGCAGTTCTTC. Looking up the rest from reference TRBV7-9 and TRBJ2-1 gives the full variable domain: DTGVSQNPRHKITKRGQNVTFRCDPISEHNRLYWYRQTLGQGPEFLTYFQNEAQLEKSRLLSDRFSAERPKGSFSTLEIQRTEQGDSAMYLCASSSTIGNEQFFGPGTRLTVL.